Shown below are 21 T cell receptor beta chains from a single sample sequenced in a study of blood T cell repertoires in COVID-19. Some clones are missing from TCRdb's copy, which holds only in-frame ones; the method was immunoSEQ multiplex PCR. The sample includes 75,000 to 95,000 clones, roughly 88% seen only once; the top ten take 25%. The source material was peripheral blood. These receptors all stem from a man aged 55 to 70 with acute or convalescent COVID-19.

The chain has TRBV25-1 and TRBJ1-2; 9 bases map to TRBD1. CDR1 is MGHDK, CDR2 SYGVNS, per germline. The CDR3 length is 16 residues. With V trimmed by 4 bases and J by 0 bases, 6 bases remained unmatched. In nucleotides, the CDR3 is TGTGCCAGCAGTGGACAGGGGGTTCTAGCTAACTATGGCTACACCTTC. Its protein product is CASSGQGVLANYGYTF.

This chain links TRBV28 with TRBJ1-4, with D maybe TRBD1 (5 bases). CDR1 and CDR2 from the germline V gene are MDHEN and SYDVKM. There are 14 residues in the CDR3. The ends were cut back, 3 bases at V and 8 bases at J, with 13 bases in the middle. The CDR3 spells CASSFFQGGEKLFF. CDR3 DNA: TGTGCCAGCAGTTTTTTTCAGGGAGGAGAAAAACTGTTTTTT.

The genes are TRBV18 and TRBJ2-3; TRBD2 matches at 10 bases. The length of the CDR3 is 16 residues. After removal of 1 base from V and 6 bases from J, the junction contained 7 bases not matched to a gene. CDR1 and CDR2 (germline): KGHSH, LQKENI. The CDR3 coding sequence is TGTGCCAGCTCACCACTGCTAGCGGGGGAGGGCGATACGCAGTATTTT. The encoded protein is CASSPLLAGEGDTQYF.

The chain carries TRBV29-1 and TRBJ2-2; TRBD1 matches 10 bases. Germline-derived CDR1 and CDR2 are SQVTM and ANQGSEA. CDR3 size: 14 residues. Trimming removed 6 bases from V and 2 bases from J; junction bases left unmatched: 3. CDR3 in amino acids: CSVGQGVNTGELFF. The CDR3 nucleotides read TGCAGCGTAGGACAGGGGGTTAACACCGGGGAGCTGTTTTTT.

The chain employs TRBV6-2 or TRBV6-3 and TRBJ2-1; a weak D match, TRBD2 (5 bases). Germline loops: CDR1 MNHEY, CDR2 SVGEGT. V lost 0 bases and J 8 bases, leaving 14 bases between the germline ends. This CDR3 has 15 amino acids. Written as DNA, the CDR3 is TGTGCCAGCAGTTACTCCCTAGCCTTTTCAGATGAGCAGTTCTTC. This codes for CASSYSLAFSDEQFF.

V gene TRBV28 combines with J gene TRBJ1-2; 7 positions match TRBD1. The CDR3 length is 14 residues. Germline V gene lookup returns CDR1 MDHEN and CDR2 SYDVKM. V gave up 5 bases and J gave up 5 bases; unmatched junction bases: 8. This CDR3 is CASSQPGTAYGYTF. The CDR3 nucleotides are TGTGCCAGCAGTCAACCCGGGACAGCGTATGGCTACACCTTC.

V usage is TRBV6-1 and J usage is TRBJ2-7; the D gene is possibly TRBD2 (6 bases). CDR3 length: 17 residues. The germline CDR1 and CDR2 sequences are MNHNS and SASEGT. In DNA form, the CDR3 reads TGTGCCAGCAGTGAACAGGGATGGGGGGTTAGCTCCCACGAGCAGTACGTC. Translation: CASSEQGWGVSSHEQYV.

The J gene is TRBJ1-1, the V gene TRBV19, with 12 nucleotides matching TRBD1. V shed 7 bases, J shed 0 bases, and the junction held 18 bases outside the gene matches. The length of the CDR3 is 20 residues. CDR1 and CDR2 from the germline V gene are LNHDA and SQIVND (reference sequence). The CDR3 reads CASNPRPGTGGRGMNTEAFF. The CDR3 DNA follows: TGTGCCAGTAACCCCCGGCCGGGGACAGGGGGCAGGGGAATGAACACTGAAGCTTTCTTT.

The J gene is TRBJ2-5, the V gene TRBV19, with 11 bases matching TRBD1. The CDR3 covers 14 residues. V was clipped by 4 bases and J by 7 bases; unmatched bases: 5. CDR1 LNHDA and CDR2 SQIVND come from the germline V gene (reference sequence). CDR3 sequence: CASSTRTGGVTQYF. The CDR3 nucleotides are TGTGCCAGTAGTACTAGGACAGGGGGCGTGACCCAGTACTTC.

This sequence joins TRBV28 and TRBJ1-3, with a weak D call TRBD1 (6 bases). Per the germline V gene, CDR1 is MDHEN and CDR2 is SYDVKM. This CDR3 has 15 amino acids. Trimming took off 5 bases at V and 0 bases at J, with 11 bases between the two ends. In DNA form, the CDR3 reads TGTGCCAGCAGTCCGGGACATATCTCTGGAAACACCATATATTTT. The encoded protein is CASSPGHISGNTIYF. The variable domain in full, with the rest retrieved from reference TRBV28 and TRBJ1-3, is DVKVTQSSRYLVKRTGEKVFLECVQDMDHENMFWYRQDPGLGLRLIYFSYDVKMKEKGDIPEGYSVSREKKERFSLILESASTNQTSMYLCASSPGHISGNTIYFGEGSWLTVV.

This chain joins TRBV29-1 and TRBJ1-2; the match to TRBD1 covers 7 bases. The V gene end was trimmed by 7 bases and the J gene end by 1 base; junction bases not matched to a gene: 9. Germline V gene sequence: CDR1 SQVTM, CDR2 ANQGSEA. This CDR3 spans 14 amino acids. The chain's CDR3 is CSATGANNNYGYTF. CDR3 coding DNA: TGCAGCGCAACAGGGGCCAATAATAACTATGGCTACACCTTC.

CDR3: CASSPPETGGRALHF. The CDR3 DNA reads TGTGCCAGCAGTCCACCCGAGACAGGGGGAAGGGCCCTCCACTTT. The chain joins TRBV28 to TRBJ1-6, with 9 bases aligning to TRBD1. The length of the CDR3 is 15 residues. From germline, CDR1 is MDHEN and CDR2 SYDVKM. With V trimmed by 5 bases and J by 14 bases, 13 bases remained unmatched. The complete variable domain, with remaining parts taken from reference TRBV28 and TRBJ1-6, reads DVKVTQSSRYLVKRTGEKVFLECVQDMDHENMFWYRQDPGLGLRLIYFSYDVKMKEKGDIPEGYSVSREKKERFSLILESASTNQTSMYLCASSPPETGGRALHFGNGTRLTVT.

The chain has TRBV18 and TRBJ2-7, with 7 positions matching TRBD1. J was trimmed by 2 bases and V by 5 bases; bases with no gene match: 6. The CDR3 runs 14 residues. Germline V gene lookup returns CDR1 KGHSH and CDR2 LQKENI. The CDR3 region has the DNA TGTGCCAGCTCAACAGGGGCCTTACCCTACGAGCAGTACTTC. This translates into CASSTGALPYEQYF.

The chain carries TRBV10-3 and TRBJ2-1, with 8 bases fitting TRBD1. V lost 10 bases and J lost 2; bases outside the gene matches: 4. CDR1 is ENHRY, CDR2 SYGVKD, per germline. This CDR3 is 13 amino acids long. This CDR3 is CATQGVPYNEQFF. The CDR3 DNA sequence: TGTGCCACACAGGGGGTCCCCTACAATGAGCAGTTCTTC.

This sequence joins TRBV6-1 and TRBJ1-4, with a possible D match to TRBD1 (6 bases). V dropped 1 base and J dropped 5 bases, with 14 bases sitting between them. In germline, CDR1 is MNHNS, CDR2 SASEGT. The CDR3 extends over 16 amino acids. CDR3 in amino acids: CASSEGSRGSNEKLFF. The CDR3 nucleotides read TGTGCCAGCAGTGAAGGAAGCAGGGGTTCGAATGAAAAACTGTTTTTT.

A single count supports this clone. This chain uses TRBV11-2 with TRBJ1-6; D gene unclear. The CDR3 consists of 18 residues. Germline values: CDR1 SGHAT, CDR2 FQNNGV. V was trimmed by 5 bases and J by 8 bases, leaving 25 bases between them. CDR3 amino acids: CASSPVPFASTRHSPLHF. In DNA form, the CDR3 reads TGTGCCAGCAGCCCCGTACCGTTTGCCTCAACGAGGCATTCACCCCTCCACTTT.

The chain employs TRBV12-3 or TRBV12-4 and TRBJ1-2; 8 bases map to TRBD1. The CDR3 covers 13 residues. Trimming removed 6 bases from V and 7 bases from J; junction bases left unmatched: 7. Here the CDR3 reads CASSFTGGAGYTF. The CDR3 DNA follows: TGTGCCAGCAGCTTCACAGGGGGTGCTGGCTACACCTTC.

The rearrangement links TRBV28 to TRBJ1-1; perhaps TRBD1 as D (5 bases). The germline V and J ends were trimmed by 6 bases and 6 bases, with 14 bases remaining between them. CDR1 and CDR2 from the germline V gene are MDHEN and SYDVKM. The length of the CDR3 is 13 residues. DNA of the CDR3: TGTGCCAGCAGGAAGGGGCTGCCCCCTGAAGCTTTCTTT. It translates to CASRKGLPPEAFF. The whole variable domain, filled in from reference TRBV28 and TRBJ1-1, reads DVKVTQSSRYLVKRTGEKVFLECVQDMDHENMFWYRQDPGLGLRLIYFSYDVKMKEKGDIPEGYSVSREKKERFSLILESASTNQTSMYLCASRKGLPPEAFFGQGTRLTVV.

The J gene is TRBJ1-3, the V gene TRBV9; TRBD1 agrees at 7 bases. The CDR3 contains 15 residues. From germline, CDR1 is SGDLS and CDR2 YYNGEE. V was pared by 2 bases and J by 7 bases, with 9 bases of the junction left unmatched. CDR3 DNA: TGTGCCAGCAGCGTCGGACAGGCGAGTGGTAACACCATATATTTT. Protein product: CASSVGQASGNTIYF.

The V gene is TRBV7-2, the J gene TRBJ2-6, with 10 bases aligning to TRBD1. This CDR3 has 17 amino acids. Per the germline V gene, CDR1 is SGHTA and CDR2 is FQGNSA. The junction had 4 bases not matched to a gene; V was cut back by 5 bases and J by 0 bases. CDR3 residues: CASSQGQGSSGANVLTF. In nucleotides, the CDR3 is TGTGCCAGCAGCCAGGGACAGGGGAGCTCTGGGGCCAACGTCCTGACTTTC.

This chain connects TRBV6-6 to TRBJ1-5; D is ambiguous. Germline V gene sequence: CDR1 MNHNY, CDR2 SVGAGI (reference sequence). CDR3 length equals 15 residues. The germline V and J ends were trimmed by 5 bases and 1 base, with 12 bases remaining between them. The CDR3 DNA sequence: TGTGCCAGCAGTAAAGGAGAAGTGAGCAATCAGCCCCAGCATTTT. Residues: CASSKGEVSNQPQHF.